A selection of T cell receptor beta chains follows, all from one sample in a study of blood T cell repertoires in COVID-19. Method: immunoSEQ multiplex PCR; TCRdb's copy keeps in-frame clones and lacks some. The data show around 87,000 clones, around four fifths seen once. The sequencing sample was made of peripheral blood. The source of these receptors is a human donor in a cohort sampled during active COVID-19. CDR3s include the opening cysteine and the closing phenylalanine or tryptophan. D genes are given only for firm matches. A clone size is listed for some rows: how often the clone was seen (once, few, many), or a class if it is expanded.

-,-,TRBV28,TRBJ2-2,TGTGCCAGCAGCCCAATCAGCACCGGGGAGCTGTTTTTT,CASSPISTGELFF
-,-,TRBV3-1/TRBV3-2,TRBJ2-3,TGTGCCAGCAGCCAAGTAGCCAGGGTCGAAAATACGCAGTATTTT,CASSQVARVENTQYF
-,TRBD2,TRBV4-1,TRBJ2-5,TGCGCCAGCAGTGTGACTAGCGGAGAAGAGACCCAGTACTTC,CASSVTSGEETQYF
-,TRBD2,TRBV5-1,TRBJ2-1,TGCGCCAGCAGCTACGCCCGCGGGACTAGCGGGAGAGGTGGTGAGCAGTTCTTC,CASSYARGTSGRGGEQFF
few,TRBD1,TRBV7-8,TRBJ1-6,TGTGCCAGCAGTCAAGACAGGGCCGGGAGTTCACCCCTCCACTTT,CASSQDRAGSSPLHF
-,-,TRBV5-1,TRBJ1-3,TGCGCCAGCAGCTCAGGGGCGGCGATCACTGGAAACACCATATATTTT,CASSSGAAITGNTIYF
-,TRBD1,TRBV13,TRBJ2-7,TGTGCCAGCAGCTCTGGGACAGGGTACTCCTACGAGCAGTACTTC,CASSSGTGYSYEQYF
-,-,TRBV18,TRBJ1-1,TGTGCCAGCTCAGACACAGGGTATGGTACTGAAGCTTTCTTT,CASSDTGYGTEAFF
-,-,TRBV2,TRBJ1-1,TGTGCCAGCGTCACGGGGGGGGTGAACACTGAAGCTTTCTTT,CASVTGGVNTEAFF
-,-,TRBV3-1/TRBV3-2,TRBJ1-2,TGTGCCAGCAGCCAAGGTGGAGCCTATGGCTACACCTTC,CASSQGGAYGYTF
-,TRBD2,TRBV6-1,TRBJ2-1,TGTGCCAGCAGTGGCGGGACTAGCCGTTCCTACAATGAGCAGTTCTTC,CASSGGTSRSYNEQFF
-,TRBD2,TRBV28,TRBJ2-5,TGTGCCAGCAGTTTTGCGCGGGGGGGCCTAGAGACCCAGTACTTC,CASSFARGGLETQYF
-,TRBD1,TRBV5-1,TRBJ1-2,TGCGCCAGCAGCTTAGAAACAGGGGGCAGCTATGGCTACACCTTC,CASSLETGGSYGYTF
-,-,TRBV5-8,TRBJ1-2,TGTGCCAGCAGCTTGGCCGGCGGGAACTATGGCTACACCTTC,CASSLAGGNYGYTF
-,TRBD2,TRBV5-4,TRBJ2-1,TGTGCCAGCAGCCCCGCGACTAGCGGGAGAACGGGTTCCTACAATGAGCAGTTCTTC,CASSPATSGRTGSYNEQFF
-,TRBD1,TRBV4-1,TRBJ1-6,TGCGCCAGCAGCCAGACAGGGCAAAATTCACCCCTCCACTTT,CASSQTGQNSPLHF
-,-,TRBV28,TRBJ1-5,TGTGCCAGCAAACAGGGTAGCAATCAGCCCCAGCATTTT,CASKQGSNQPQHF
once,-,TRBV24-1,TRBJ2-1,TGTGCCACCAGTGATGTGAAAAGGGGCCTCAATGAGCAGTTCTTC,CATSDVKRGLNEQFF
-,-,TRBV27,TRBJ2-1,TGTGCCAGCAGTCCCTGGGGTACAGGCGGGCAGTTCTTC,CASSPWGTGGQFF
-,-,TRBV5-5,TRBJ2-5,TGTGCCAGCAGCTCAACCCCGAGCGGGGAGACCCAGTACTTC,CASSSTPSGETQYF
few,TRBD2,TRBV5-4,TRBJ2-3,TGTGCCAGCAGACGGGGCGCACTAGCGGGAGGGACAGATACGCAGTATTTT,CASRRGALAGGTDTQYF
-,TRBD1,TRBV28,TRBJ1-5,TGTGCCAGCAGTTTAGGGACAGGGAAACAGCCCCAGCATTTT,CASSLGTGKQPQHF
-,TRBD1,TRBV2,TRBJ2-7,TGTGCCAGCAGTGAAGCGGGGACAGGGCGCGACGAGCAGTACTTC,CASSEAGTGRDEQYF
-,-,TRBV7-8,TRBJ1-6,TGTGCCAGCAGCTTCAGGGCCCCTAATTCACCCCTCCACTTT,CASSFRAPNSPLHF
-,-,TRBV7-8,TRBJ1-6,TGTGCCAGCAGCTTAGATGGGGCTAGGGCACCCCTCCACTTT,CASSLDGARAPLHF
-,TRBD2,TRBV4-1,TRBJ2-3,TGCGCCAGCAGCCAAGATTCAGCGGGGGGGGAAGATACGCAGTATTTT,CASSQDSAGGEDTQYF
-,-,TRBV19,TRBJ2-5,TGTGCCAGTAGCTCGGGGGAGACCCAGTACTTC,CASSSGETQYF
-,-,TRBV7-5,TRBJ1-5,TGTGCCAGAAGCTTCGAGGGACAGGGGGACAATCAGCCCCAGCATTTT,CARSFEGQGDNQPQHF
-,TRBD1,TRBV27,TRBJ1-6,TGTGCCAGCAGTCCCTACCTTGGACAGGTTTCATCACCCCTCCACTTT,CASSPYLGQVSSPLHF